Following are 27 T cell receptor beta chains from one sample sequenced in a study of blood T cell repertoires in COVID-19. The repertoire was sequenced with immunoSEQ multiplex PCR; TCRdb's copy has only in-frame clones and lacks some. The data contain about 270,000 clones, approximately 91% of them seen just once; the ten biggest clones take up about 2.1%. Sequenced sample: PBMCs or T cells enriched from blood (not recorded which). Receptors originate from a woman aged 40 to 49 with acute COVID-19.

The V and J genes are TRBV11-2 and TRBJ2-1, with 10 bases that match TRBD1. The germline V gene encodes CDR1 SGHAT and CDR2 FQNNGV. Trimming cost V 5 bases and J 6 bases; bases outside gene matches: 7. This CDR3 spans 15 amino acids. The CDR3 spells CASSITGTGVNEQFF. The CDR3 nucleotides are TGTGCCAGCAGCATCACCGGGACAGGGGTCAATGAGCAGTTCTTC.

The rearrangement uses TRBV28 and TRBJ1-5; 9 bases map to TRBD1. The CDR3 loop spans 16 amino acids. The V gene's germline CDR1 is MDHEN and CDR2 SYDVKM. Trimming took 6 bases from V and 3 from J; bases not matched to a gene: 9. The CDR3 protein is CASSFPGQGYNQPQHF. In nucleotides, the CDR3 is TGTGCCAGCAGCTTCCCGGGACAGGGTTACAATCAGCCCCAGCATTTT. The whole variable domain, remainder taken from reference TRBV28 and TRBJ1-5, is DVKVTQSSRYLVKRTGEKVFLECVQDMDHENMFWYRQDPGLGLRLIYFSYDVKMKEKGDIPEGYSVSREKKERFSLILESASTNQTSMYLCASSFPGQGYNQPQHFGDGTRLSIL.

The chain couples TRBV18 to TRBJ2-7; 10 bases match TRBD1. This CDR3 is built from 12 residues. Germline CDR1 reads KGHSH; CDR2 reads LQKENI. Germline trimming cut 5 bases from V and 5 bases from J; bases unmatched to any gene: 0. The CDR3 DNA follows: TGTGCCAGCTCAGGACAGGGGGACGAGCAGTACTTC. Translated, it gives CASSGQGDEQYF.

The genes are TRBV24-1 and TRBJ2-1; 10 bases align to TRBD2. Germline trimming cut 9 bases from V and 0 bases from J; bases unmatched to any gene: 7. This CDR3 comprises 16 residues. Germline CDR1 reads KGHDR; CDR2 reads SFDVKD. The CDR3 DNA sequence: TGTGCCACCCCTAGCGGGGGAGGCGCCTCCTACAATGAGCAGTTCTTC. Its protein product is CATPSGGGASYNEQFF.

The chain links TRBV9 to TRBJ2-5, with D possibly TRBD2 on 5 matching bases. This CDR3 has 15 amino acids. Germline values: CDR1 SGDLS, CDR2 YYNGEE. With 0 bases removed from V and 1 base from J, the gap between germline ends came to 10 bases. CDR3 sequence reads: CASSVGNGLQETQYF. The CDR3, as DNA: TGTGCCAGCAGCGTAGGCAACGGACTCCAAGAGACCCAGTACTTC.

The rearrangement joins TRBV27 to TRBJ2-3, with 7 bases identical to TRBD2. Germline-derived CDR1 and CDR2 are MNHEY and SMNVEV (reference sequence). The CDR3 spans 15 residues. The ends lost 3 bases at V and 0 bases at J; junction bases unmatched: 3. CDR3 region: CASSFGGGSTDTQYF. The CDR3 nucleotides read TGTGCCAGCAGTTTTGGCGGGGGAAGCACAGATACGCAGTATTTT.

This clone was detected a few times. The V and J genes are TRBV25-1 and TRBJ1-3; D is uncertain. CDR1 is MGHDK and CDR2 is SYGVNS in the germline V gene. V was pared by 1 base and J by 1 base, with 8 bases between. The CDR3 totals 15 residues. CDR3 nucleotides: TGTGCCAGCAGTGAATGGGCCGGATCTGGAAACACCATATATTTT. Translating gives CASSEWAGSGNTIYF.

DNA for the CDR3: TGTGCCAGCAGCTGGAGGTCAGGGGAAGTCGAAAAACTGTTTTTT. This translates into CASSWRSGEVEKLFF. This chain uses TRBV5-6 with TRBJ1-4; tentatively, D is TRBD1 (6 bases). The V gene's germline CDR1 is SGHDT and CDR2 YYEEEE. V lost 3 bases and J 8 bases, leaving 17 bases between the germline ends. The CDR3 has 15 residues.

The CDR3 DNA follows: TGTGCCAGCAGCGCTGACAGGAGAAACTATGGCTACACCTTC. As protein: CASSADRRNYGYTF. J is TRBJ1-2 and V is TRBV5-6; perhaps TRBD1 as D (6 bases). Per the germline V gene, CDR1 is SGHDT and CDR2 is YYEEEE. V dropped 4 bases and J dropped 2 bases, with 12 bases sitting between them. The CDR3 contains 14 residues.

The V call is TRBV7-2, the J call TRBJ2-4; a weak D match, TRBD2 (5 bases). The CDR3 contains 14 residues. Germline V gene lookup returns CDR1 SGHTA and CDR2 FQGNSA. Trimming left V 3 bases short and J 7 bases short, with 13 bases between. The CDR3: CASSLGLASNIQYF. The CDR3 region has the DNA TGTGCCAGCAGCTTGGGCCTAGCTAGCAACATTCAGTACTTC. The full variable domain, in which reference TRBV7-2 and TRBJ2-4 provide the parts outside the CDR3, is GAGVSQSPSNKVTEKGKDVELRCDPISGHTALYWYRQSLGQGLEFLIYFQGNSAPDKSGLPSDRFSAERTGGSVSTLTIQRTQQEDSAVYLCASSLGLASNIQYFGAGTRLSVL.

The J gene is TRBJ2-1, the V gene TRBV20-1, with TRBD1 identical over 7 bases. Germline V CDR1 and CDR2: DFQATT, SNEGSKA (reference sequence). The CDR3 is made up of 11 amino acids. J was trimmed by 12 bases and V by 6 bases; bases with no gene match: 8. The CDR3 nucleotides are TGCAGTGCGACCCCCCGGACAGGGCAGTTCTTC. Translated: CSATPRTGQFF.

J is TRBJ1-2 and V is TRBV7-9; D is ambiguous. CDR1 and CDR2 from the germline V gene are SEHNR and FQNEAQ (reference sequence). This CDR3 comprises 15 residues. V lost 4 bases and J 4 bases, leaving 16 bases between the germline ends. The CDR3 nucleotides read TGTGCCAGCAGCTCCTCTTCGACTTTATCCTATGGCTACACCTTC. Its protein product is CASSSSSTLSYGYTF. The variable domain in full, with the rest retrieved from reference TRBV7-9 and TRBJ1-2, is DTGVSQNPRHKITKRGQNVTFRCDPISEHNRLYWYRQTLGQGPEFLTYFQNEAQLEKSRLLSDRFSAERPKGSFSTLEIQRTEQGDSAMYLCASSSSSTLSYGYTFGSGTRLTVV.

The genes are TRBV5-1 and TRBJ2-1; 8 bases are a match to TRBD2. Trimming took 1 base from V and 10 from J; bases not matched to a gene: 7. This CDR3 has 14 residues. Germline V gene sequence: CDR1 SGHRS, CDR2 YFSETQ. CDR3 bases: TGCGCCAGCAGCTTGCGGGGGGGCTCTCGGGAGCAGTTCTTC. This translates into CASSLRGGSREQFF.

The chain is built from TRBV6-5 and TRBJ2-1, with D perhaps matching TRBD1 (5 bases). V was pared by 10 bases and J by 0 bases, with 16 bases between. CDR1 MNHEY and CDR2 SVGAGI come from the germline V gene. The length of the CDR3 is 15 residues. The CDR3 reads CANSTRGSSYNEQFF. CDR3 nucleotide sequence: TGTGCCAACTCCACAAGGGGAAGCTCCTACAATGAGCAGTTCTTC.

The chain links TRBV11-1 to TRBJ1-1; TRBD1 might be the D (6 bases). Trimming left V 3 bases short and J 11 bases short, with 13 bases between. The CDR3 is 12 residues long. Per germline, CDR1 SGHAT and CDR2 FQDESV (reference sequence). The CDR3, as DNA: TGTGCCAGCAGCTTGAAACAGGGAGAGGCTTTCTTT. As protein: CASSLKQGEAFF.

The chain uses TRBV7-2 and TRBJ1-2; D is ambiguous. V was trimmed by 4 bases and J by 4 bases, leaving 10 bases between them. In germline, CDR1 is SGHTA, CDR2 FQGNSA. The CDR3 has 13 residues. The CDR3 DNA follows: TGTGCCAGCAGCTCCGGAGGCGGCTATGGCTACACCTTC. Translated: CASSSGGGYGYTF.

The genes are TRBV5-1 and TRBJ1-4; D gene ambiguous. Germline-derived CDR1 and CDR2 are SGHRS and YFSETQ. The CDR3 covers 15 residues. With 0 bases removed from V and 8 bases from J, the gap between germline ends came to 14 bases. CDR3 coding DNA: TGCGCCAGCAGCTTGGCCCCCGGGATGGGGGAAAAACTGTTTTTT. Amino acids: CASSLAPGMGEKLFF.

This sequence joins TRBV2 and TRBJ2-7; D remains ambiguous. The CDR3 extends over 11 amino acids. Deletions cut 8 bases from V and 6 bases from J, with 11 bases between. Germline V lookup: CDR1 SNHLY, CDR2 FYNNEI. The CDR3 sequence: CASQRGFEQYF. The CDR3 nucleotides are TGTGCCAGCCAACGCGGATTCGAGCAGTACTTC.

V is TRBV6-2 or TRBV6-3 and J is TRBJ1-6; TRBD1 might be the D (6 bases). The CDR3 consists of 14 residues. The V end was cut by 2 bases, the J end by 10 bases, with 12 bases between. From germline, CDR1 is MNHEY and CDR2 SVGEGT. This CDR3 is CASSYRQGSSPLHF. CDR3 nucleotides: TGTGCCAGCAGTTACCGCCAGGGGAGCTCACCCCTCCACTTT.

This chain links TRBV19 with TRBJ1-1, with D perhaps matching TRBD1 (5 bases). Trimming took 7 bases from V and 2 from J, leaving 17 bases between them. The CDR3 runs to 15 residues. Germline loops: CDR1 LNHDA, CDR2 SQIVND (reference sequence). CDR3 sequence: CASTLHQGLNTEAFF. Written as DNA, the CDR3 is TGTGCCAGTACGCTCCATCAGGGACTAAACACTGAAGCTTTCTTT.

The chain is built from TRBV5-1 and TRBJ1-3, with 9 nucleotides matching TRBD1. Germline V gene data show CDR1 as SGHRS and CDR2 as YFSETQ. Trimming removed 2 bases from V and 1 base from J; junction bases left unmatched: 7. The CDR3 extends over 17 amino acids. The CDR3 protein is CASSFTGGASSGNTIYF. The CDR3 DNA sequence: TGCGCCAGCAGCTTTACAGGGGGCGCGTCGTCTGGAAACACCATATATTTT. Using reference TRBV5-1 and TRBJ1-3 for the parts outside the CDR3, the full variable domain is KAGVTQTPRYLIKTRGQQVTLSCSPISGHRSVSWYQQTPGQGLQFLFEYFSETQRNKGNFPGRFSGRQFSNSRSEMNVSTLELGDSALYLCASSFTGGASSGNTIYFGEGSWLTVV.

The gene calls are TRBV5-5 and TRBJ2-1, with D tentatively TRBD1 (6 bases). V was trimmed by 4 bases and J by 6 bases, leaving 17 bases between them. This CDR3 has 15 residues. The germline V gene has CDR1 SGHKS and CDR2 YYEKEE (reference sequence). The DNA for the CDR3 is TGTGCCAGCAGCGTACAGGGAAGTAAAGTCAATGAGCAGTTCTTC. Its translation is CASSVQGSKVNEQFF.

The gene calls are TRBV24-1 and TRBJ2-1; D might be TRBD2 (6 bases). With 3 bases removed from V and 12 bases from J, the gap between germline ends came to 20 bases. This CDR3 region has 15 residues. Germline CDR1 reads KGHDR; CDR2 reads SFDVKD. Here the CDR3 reads CATSDPGARPVGQFF. The CDR3 DNA reads as TGTGCCACCAGTGATCCGGGAGCCAGGCCCGTGGGGCAGTTCTTC.

This chain uses TRBV6-5 with TRBJ1-3, with unresolved D. Germline V gene lookup returns CDR1 MNHEY and CDR2 SVGAGI. The CDR3 is 14 residues long. Trimming took off 2 bases at V and 0 bases at J, with 5 bases between the two ends. CDR3 sequence reads: CASSYGSSGNTIYF. As DNA, the CDR3 is TGTGCCAGCAGTTACGGGAGCTCTGGAAACACCATATATTTT.

V usage is TRBV18 and J usage is TRBJ2-1; D not resolved. This CDR3 has 14 residues. The ends were cut back, 0 bases at V and 2 bases at J, with 5 bases in the middle. Germline CDR1 is KGHSH and CDR2 is LQKENI. Here the CDR3 reads CASSPPVAYNEQFF. CDR3 nucleotide sequence: TGTGCCAGCTCACCACCGGTAGCCTACAATGAGCAGTTCTTC.

This chain uses TRBV11-3 with TRBJ2-7, with 15 bases lining up with TRBD2. Germline V gives CDR1 SGHNT, CDR2 YENEEA. The CDR3 is made up of 15 amino acids. V lost 5 bases to trimming and J lost 5 bases; unmatched junction nucleotides: 4. The CDR3 DNA sequence: TGTGCCAGCAGCGCCTGGACTAGCGGGAGGGACGAGCAGTACTTC. This sequence encodes CASSAWTSGRDEQYF.

The chain combines TRBV6-2 or TRBV6-3 with TRBJ2-3, with 8 bases aligning to TRBD2. The CDR3 extends over 14 amino acids. CDR1 and CDR2 (germline): MNHEY, SVGEGT. V lost 2 bases, J lost 6 bases, and 4 bases stayed unmatched. CDR3 sequence reads: CASSYGLAADTQYF. CDR3 nucleotide sequence: TGTGCCAGCAGTTACGGACTAGCTGCGGATACGCAGTATTTT.